Below are 26 T cell receptor beta chains sequenced from a single sample in a study of control samples from healthy donors and cancer patients. TCRdb keeps only in-frame clones here, not all; method: immunoSEQ multiplex PCR. The sample consists of about 51,000 clones, 80% of them appearing once. The specimen sequenced was blood. Receptors originate from a man aged 65 to 79 in good health.

This clone is a singleton in its sample. The J gene is TRBJ1-4, the V gene TRBV29-1; D is uncertain. The CDR3 is 14 amino acids. V lost 5 bases, J lost 8 bases, and 18 bases lay in between. The germline V gene has CDR1 SQVTM and CDR2 ANQGSEA. The CDR3 region has the DNA TGCAGCGTTTCGGAGGGTAGGGAGGGAGAAAAACTGTTTTTT. Encoded protein: CSVSEGREGEKLFF.

The rearrangement links TRBV7-6 to TRBJ2-2, with D tentatively TRBD1 (5 bases). V lost 0 bases and J lost 2, with 13 bases in between. The CDR3 runs to 17 residues. CDR1 SGHVS and CDR2 FNYEAQ come from the germline V gene. The CDR3 bases are TGTGCCAGCAGCTTAGCGCTGACAGACTTTAACACCGGGGAGCTGTTTTTT. It specifies CASSLALTDFNTGELFF.

This clone was observed a few times. The V gene is TRBV10-3, the J gene TRBJ2-2; D not certain. Per the germline V gene, CDR1 is ENHRY and CDR2 is SYGVKD. There are 11 residues in the CDR3. V lost 6 bases and J lost 7, with 6 bases in between. CDR3 sequence: CAISNYGELFF. Written as DNA, the CDR3 is TGTGCCATCAGCAATTACGGGGAGCTGTTTTTT.

The J gene is TRBJ1-6, the V gene TRBV11-3; D gene ambiguous. This CDR3 is 13 amino acids long. Germline CDR1 reads SGHNT; CDR2 reads YENEEA. Trimming cost V 0 bases and J 6 bases, with 3 bases left between them. CDR3 nucleotide sequence: TGTGCCAGCAGCTTAGAACTTAATTCACCCCTCCACTTT. Protein sequence: CASSLELNSPLHF. Based on the CDR3 plus reference TRBV11-3 and TRBJ1-6, the full variable domain is EAGVVQSPRYKIIEKKQPVAFWCNPISGHNTLYWYLQNLGQGPELLIRYENEEAVDDSQLPKDRFSAERLKGVDSTLKIQPAELGDSAVYLCASSLELNSPLHFGNGTRLTVT.

This clone was recorded only once. The V and J genes are TRBV18 and TRBJ2-2; D is possibly TRBD2 (6 bases). From germline, CDR1 is KGHSH and CDR2 LQKENI. The CDR3 has 16 residues. V gave up 3 bases and J gave up 2 bases, with 13 bases separating them. The CDR3 protein is CASSPWRDRNTGELFF. Written as DNA, the CDR3 is TGTGCCAGCTCACCTTGGAGGGATCGAAACACCGGGGAGCTGTTTTTT.

This chain connects TRBV19 to TRBJ1-5; TRBD1 might be the D (6 bases). CDR3 length: 18 residues. Germline-derived CDR1 and CDR2 are LNHDA and SQIVND (reference sequence). V was cut by 2 bases and J by 0 bases, with 17 bases left in between. The DNA for the CDR3 is TGTGCCAGTAGTATACGGGCGGGGGCAGTTTATAGCAATCAGCCCCAGCATTTT. It codes for CASSIRAGAVYSNQPQHF.

This clone has a handful of counts. This chain uses TRBV14 with TRBJ1-4; D gene ambiguous. Per germline, CDR1 SGHDN and CDR2 FVKESK. The length of the CDR3 is 17 residues. Trimming took 1 base from V and 0 from J, leaving 12 bases between them. The CDR3 DNA reads TGTGCCAGCAGCCAAGCGCCAGATTGGGCAACTAATGAAAAACTGTTTTTT. Encoded protein: CASSQAPDWATNEKLFF.

This clone was observed a single time. This rearrangement joins TRBV6-5 to TRBJ1-1, with 7 nucleotides matching TRBD1. CDR1 and CDR2 from the germline V gene are MNHEY and SVGAGI. Trimming took 7 bases from V and 4 from J; bases not matched to a gene: 6. CDR3 length equals 13 residues. CDR3 sequence (DNA): TGTGCCAGCACCCCGACAGGGTTCACTGAAGCTTTCTTT. Its protein is CASTPTGFTEAFF.

V and J are TRBV5-1 and TRBJ2-5; 8 nucleotides match TRBD1. The J segment lost 3 bases and the V segment lost 2 bases, leaving 12 bases of the junction unmatched. Germline V lookup: CDR1 SGHRS, CDR2 YFSETQ. CDR3 length: 17 residues. The CDR3 DNA reads as TGCGCCAGCAGCTTAGGACGGGGCAGGGGGCAGGAAGAGACCCAGTACTTC. Its protein product is CASSLGRGRGQEETQYF.

The CDR3 DNA is TGTGCCAGCAGCACGGGAGGGGGCTACACAGATACGCAGTATTTT. Its translation: CASSTGGGYTDTQYF. The chain links TRBV5-6 to TRBJ2-3; possible D gene TRBD2, 8 bases. The CDR3 consists of 15 residues. In germline, CDR1 is SGHDT, CDR2 YYEEEE. Trimming removed 4 bases at V and 2 bases at J, with 14 bases between.

V is TRBV5-1 and J is TRBJ1-1; D gene ambiguous. V lost 1 base and J 10 bases, leaving 17 bases between the germline ends. From germline, CDR1 is SGHRS and CDR2 YFSETQ. This CDR3 comprises 14 residues. The CDR3: CASSLYEGRGSAFF. The CDR3 nucleotides are TGCGCCAGCAGCTTGTACGAGGGTCGCGGGTCAGCTTTCTTT.

This chain joins TRBV24-1 and TRBJ2-3; the match to TRBD2 covers 12 bases. This CDR3 has 13 amino acids. From germline, CDR1 is KGHDR and CDR2 SFDVKD. The V segment lost 9 bases and the J segment 6 bases; nucleotides outside the gene matches: 3. The CDR3 sequence is CATGLAGFDTQYF. The DNA for the CDR3 is TGTGCCACCGGACTAGCGGGGTTTGATACGCAGTATTTT.

V is TRBV5-1 and J is TRBJ2-2, with unresolved D. The germline V gene encodes CDR1 SGHRS and CDR2 YFSETQ. The CDR3 runs 15 residues. Trimming shortened V by 2 bases and J by 3 bases, and 11 bases separated the two germline ends. CDR3 bases: TGCGCCAGCAGCTTTATGCAGGCTGACACCGGGGAGCTGTTTTTT. Translated, it gives CASSFMQADTGELFF.

A single count supports this clone. The rearrangement joins TRBV11-3 to TRBJ1-1, with D tentatively TRBD1 (5 bases). Germline assignment: CDR1 SGHNT and CDR2 YENEEA. The CDR3 is made up of 13 amino acids. Between the trimmed V and J ends, which lost 5 bases and 7 bases, there was a span of 14 bases. In nucleotides, the CDR3 is TGTGCCAGCAGCCCCCGTGGGGGAATTGAAGCTTTCTTT. Its protein product is CASSPRGGIEAFF.

Turning to this clone: The sample holds other DNA sequences that translate to the same CDR3. The chain carries TRBV7-6 and TRBJ1-5; 8 nucleotides line up with TRBD1. The CDR3 length is 17 residues. Germline trimming cut 5 bases from V and 0 bases from J; bases unmatched to any gene: 9. Per germline, CDR1 SGHVS and CDR2 FNYEAQ. In DNA, the CDR3 is TGTGCCAGCAGCCCACGGACAGGGTCTTATAGCAATCAGCCCCAGCATTTT. The encoded protein is CASSPRTGSYSNQPQHF.

This rearrangement joins TRBV25-1 to TRBJ1-4, with 8 positions matching TRBD1. Trimming cost V 5 bases and J 5 bases; bases outside gene matches: 4. The CDR3 contains 14 residues. CDR1 and CDR2 (germline): MGHDK, SYGVNS. The CDR3 protein is CASSSQGGNEKLFF. CDR3 in DNA: TGTGCCAGCAGTTCACAGGGGGGGAATGAAAAACTGTTTTTT.

The chain joins TRBV7-9 to TRBJ1-1, with no clear D. Germline CDR1 and CDR2: SEHNR and FQNEAQ (reference sequence). Trimming pared 5 bases from V and 6 bases from J, leaving 10 bases between. The CDR3 totals 12 residues. The CDR3 spells CASSPTSPEAFF. The CDR3 nucleotides are TGTGCCAGCAGCCCAACCTCGCCTGAAGCTTTCTTT.

This rearrangement joins TRBV29-1 to TRBJ2-1; possible D gene TRBD1, 6 bases. The CDR3 has 15 amino acids. The V gene's germline CDR1 is SQVTM and CDR2 ANQGSEA. Trimming shortened V by 7 bases and J by 2 bases, and 18 bases separated the two germline ends. The CDR3 sequence: CSARSGVIPYNEQFF. The DNA for the CDR3 is TGCAGCGCGAGGTCAGGGGTAATCCCCTACAATGAGCAGTTCTTC.

The J gene is TRBJ2-5, the V gene TRBV14; D is uncertain. Trimming cost V 1 base and J 3 bases, with 9 bases left between them. The germline V gene has CDR1 SGHDN and CDR2 FVKESK. The CDR3 runs 14 residues. In DNA form, the CDR3 reads TGTGCCAGCAGCCAAGCTGGCAGCGAAGAGACCCAGTACTTC. Its translation is CASSQAGSEETQYF.

The rearrangement links TRBV5-1 to TRBJ2-3; D may be TRBD2 (5 bases). This CDR3 has 16 residues. The V end was cut by 2 bases, the J end by 3 bases, with 16 bases between. Per germline, CDR1 SGHRS and CDR2 YFSETQ. CDR3 protein: CASSFTGVTPTDTQYF. The DNA of the CDR3 is TGCGCCAGCAGCTTTACCGGGGTTACCCCGACAGATACGCAGTATTTT.

J is TRBJ2-1 and V is TRBV28, with 7 bases fitting TRBD1. V shed 7 bases and J 0 bases; nucleotides not matched to a gene: 9. The germline V gene encodes CDR1 MDHEN and CDR2 SYDVKM. The CDR3 covers 16 residues. CDR3 nucleotide sequence: TGTGCCAGCAACGAACCGGGACAGAACTCCTACAATGAGCAGTTCTTC. It yields the protein CASNEPGQNSYNEQFF. Full variable domain (remainder filled in from reference TRBV28 and TRBJ2-1): DVKVTQSSRYLVKRTGEKVFLECVQDMDHENMFWYRQDPGLGLRLIYFSYDVKMKEKGDIPEGYSVSREKKERFSLILESASTNQTSMYLCASNEPGQNSYNEQFFGPGTRLTVL.

The CDR3 DNA reads as TGTGCCAGCTCATCTCAAGCGGGAAGCTCCTACAATGAGCAGTTCTTC. Protein: CASSSQAGSSYNEQFF. This chain connects TRBV18 to TRBJ2-1; 7 positions agree with TRBD2. CDR1 and CDR2 (germline): KGHSH, LQKENI. With V trimmed by 5 bases and J by 0 bases, 7 bases remained unmatched. The CDR3 runs 16 residues.

The V call is TRBV19, the J call TRBJ1-5, with D perhaps matching TRBD1 (5 bases). Trimming removed 2 bases from V and 2 bases from J, with 10 bases in between. The CDR3 extends over 15 amino acids. CDR1 is LNHDA and CDR2 is SQIVND in the germline V gene (reference sequence). CDR3 in amino acids: CASSIRGSGNQPQHF. The DNA for the CDR3 is TGTGCCAGTAGTATAAGGGGATCGGGCAATCAGCCCCAGCATTTT.

V usage is TRBV19 and J usage is TRBJ2-2; D tentatively reads TRBD1 or TRBD2 (5 bases each). CDR1 is LNHDA, CDR2 SQIVND, per germline (reference sequence). V was trimmed by 5 bases and J by 5 bases, leaving 18 bases between them. This CDR3 comprises 16 residues. This CDR3 reads CASSLFLGDGTGELFF. The CDR3 DNA follows: TGTGCCAGTAGTTTGTTTTTGGGGGATGGAACCGGGGAGCTGTTTTTT.

This chain uses TRBV5-6 with TRBJ2-7; 10 positions agree with TRBD1. V lost 4 bases, J lost 3 bases, and 10 bases stayed unmatched. Germline V gene lookup returns CDR1 SGHDT and CDR2 YYEEEE. The CDR3 covers 16 residues. The CDR3 here is CASSPSGDRGFYEQYF. The CDR3 nucleotides read TGTGCCAGCAGCCCTTCGGGGGACAGGGGATTCTACGAGCAGTACTTC.

The chain recombines TRBV7-9 with TRBJ1-6, with D possibly being TRBD1 (5 bases). The CDR3 runs to 16 residues. Trimming shortened V by 8 bases and J by 10 bases, and 24 bases separated the two germline ends. CDR1 and CDR2 (germline): SEHNR, FQNEAQ (reference sequence). This CDR3 is CASVDYRDLSQSPLHF. The CDR3 nucleotides read TGTGCCAGCGTTGATTACCGGGACTTATCACAATCACCCCTCCACTTT.